A single sample gave rise to the 29 T cell receptor beta chains below, sequenced in a study of early T cells in non-severe SARS-CoV-2 infection. TCRdb ran MiXCR on the 5' RACE reads and lists one entry per CDR3 protein. In the table there are tens of thousands of distinct CDR3 sequences, 8.7% of which are singletons. The material sequenced was whole blood, taken at baseline. Receptor source: an adult who was a healthcare worker with PCR-confirmed SARS-CoV-2 infection or an uninfected control (not recorded which).

V is TRBV6-1 and J is TRBJ2-3; weak D call: TRBD2 (5 bases). The germline V gene has CDR1 MNHNS and CDR2 SASEGT. This CDR3 region has 15 residues. Between the trimmed V and J ends, which lost 2 bases and 3 bases, there was a span of 12 bases. The CDR3 loop is CASSERRGPTDTQYF. The CDR3 DNA follows: TGTGCCAGCAGTGAACGGCGAGGGCCGACAGATACGCAGTATTTT.

The gene calls are TRBV3-1 and TRBJ2-7; D is ambiguous. Per germline, CDR1 LGHDT and CDR2 YNNKEL (reference sequence). The CDR3 length is 12 residues. With 0 bases removed from V and 6 bases from J, the gap between germline ends came to 6 bases. CDR3 residues: CASSQDLSEQYF. As DNA, the CDR3 is TGTGCCAGCAGCCAAGATCTGAGCGAGCAGTACTTC.

V and J are TRBV18 and TRBJ2-1; 9 bases are a match to TRBD1. V was clipped by 0 bases and J by 7 bases; unmatched bases: 4. The CDR3 runs 15 residues. Per germline, CDR1 KGHSH and CDR2 LQKENI. CDR3 nucleotides: TGTGCCAGCTCACCACCCTTGACAGGGGGTAATGAGCAGTTCTTC. Amino acids: CASSPPLTGGNEQFF.

This clonotype appeared many times. The chain employs TRBV2 and TRBJ2-7; D might be TRBD1 (5 bases). V lost 5 bases to trimming and J lost 6 bases, with 11 bases between them. The CDR3 is made up of 12 amino acids. Germline-derived CDR1 and CDR2 are SNHLY and FYNNEI. CDR3 DNA sequence: TGTGCCAGCAGTACCGACAGTGCCGAGCAGTACTTC. Translating gives CASSTDSAEQYF. Together with reference TRBV2 and TRBJ2-7, the CDR3 gives the full variable domain: EPEVTQTPSHQVTQMGQEVILRCVPISNHLYFYWYRQILGQKVEFLVSFYNNEISEKSEIFDDQFSVERPDGSNFTLKIRSTKLEDSAMYFCASSTDSAEQYFGPGTRLTVT.

This chain joins TRBV3-1 and TRBJ2-5, with a possible D match to TRBD2 (5 bases). V was trimmed by 0 bases and J by 7 bases, leaving 6 bases between them. CDR1 is LGHDT, CDR2 YNNKEL, per germline (reference sequence). The CDR3 is 12 amino acids. The CDR3 sequence: CASSQDRGTQYF. CDR3 DNA sequence: TGTGCCAGCAGCCAAGATCGGGGGACCCAGTACTTC.

This clonotype was recorded many times. The chain joins TRBV4-1 to TRBJ2-2; 9 nucleotides agree with TRBD2. The CDR3 runs to 17 residues. V shed 1 base, J shed 2 bases, and the junction held 5 bases outside the gene matches. Per the germline V gene, CDR1 is MGHRA and CDR2 is YSYEKL. CDR3 residues: CASSQGWTSANTGELFF. The CDR3 DNA reads TGCGCCAGCAGCCAAGGGTGGACTAGCGCCAACACCGGGGAGCTGTTTTTT.

J is TRBJ2-5 and V is TRBV7-8; 12 bases fit TRBD2. V shed 7 bases and J 13 bases; nucleotides not matched to a gene: 7. Germline V CDR1 and CDR2: SGHVS, FQNEAQ. CDR3 length equals 12 residues. CDR3 DNA: TGTGCCAGCAATGGACTAGCGGGGTCCTGGTACTTC. Its translation: CASNGLAGSWYF.

This clonotype was detected a few times. The genes are TRBV7-2 and TRBJ2-7, with a possible D match to TRBD1 (6 bases). The germline CDR1 and CDR2 sequences are SGHTA and FQGNSA. V lost 5 bases to trimming and J lost 3 bases, with 17 bases between them. The CDR3 extends over 15 amino acids. The CDR3 is CASSLADRYGYEQYF. CDR3 coding DNA: TGTGCCAGCAGCCTCGCCGACAGGTACGGCTACGAGCAGTACTTC.

The chain links TRBV10-3 to TRBJ2-7; 7 nucleotides line up with TRBD1. The germline CDR1 and CDR2 sequences are ENHRY and SYGVKD. The junction had 10 bases not matched to a gene; V was cut back by 6 bases and J by 5 bases. The CDR3 contains 14 residues. The CDR3, as DNA: TGTGCCATCAGCCCGACAGGGATAATCAACGAGCAGTACTTC. Translated: CAISPTGIINEQYF.

The table lists this clonotype with a few counts. The rearrangement joins TRBV12-3 or TRBV12-4 to TRBJ1-6, with D perhaps TRBD1 (6 bases). CDR3 length: 14 residues. V was clipped by 8 bases and J by 9 bases, with 17 bases between them. The CDR3 sequence is CASRQDGGASPLHF. The DNA of the CDR3 is TGTGCCAGCCGCCAAGATGGGGGGGCTTCACCCCTCCACTTT.

Ten or more counts support this clonotype. The genes are TRBV5-1 and TRBJ1-4, with 8 bases fitting TRBD1. J was trimmed by 0 bases and V by 0 bases; bases with no gene match: 7. The CDR3 runs to 18 residues. The germline gives CDR1 SGHRS, CDR2 YFSETQ. DNA of the CDR3: TGCGCCAGCAGCTTGGTGATACCGGGACAGGCAACTAATGAAAAACTGTTTTTT. Translation gives CASSLVIPGQATNEKLFF.

V is TRBV5-1 and J is TRBJ1-1; TRBD1 aligns across 7 bases. Germline values: CDR1 SGHRS, CDR2 YFSETQ. The trim removed 3 bases at V and 1 base at J, leaving 3 bases unmatched. The CDR3 has 14 residues. As DNA, the CDR3 is TGCGCCAGCAGCTACCGGACAGGGAACACTGAAGCTTTCTTT. It specifies CASSYRTGNTEAFF.

This clonotype was recorded only once. This rearrangement joins TRBV6-6 to TRBJ2-5; possibly TRBD1 for D (6 bases). Germline loops: CDR1 MNHNY, CDR2 SVGAGI (reference sequence). The length of the CDR3 is 13 residues. V lost 6 bases and J 1 base, leaving 9 bases between the germline ends. The CDR3: CASRRTAQETQYF. The CDR3 nucleotides read TGTGCCAGCAGGAGGACAGCCCAAGAGACCCAGTACTTC.

This clonotype was seen at least ten times. V usage is TRBV24-1 and J usage is TRBJ2-2; a possible D gene is TRBD1 (6 bases). V was shortened by 9 bases and J by 5 bases, with 18 bases between the two germline ends. The CDR3 has 15 residues. CDR1 is KGHDR, CDR2 SFDVKD, per germline. CDR3 nucleotides: TGTGCCACCGGGACCCCCGGACAGATGACCGGGGAGCTGTTTTTT. Amino acid sequence: CATGTPGQMTGELFF.

The J gene is TRBJ1-1, the V gene TRBV3-1; D not resolved. CDR3 length: 17 residues. The V end was cut by 4 bases, the J end by 1 base, with 19 bases between. Germline CDR1 is LGHDT and CDR2 is YNNKEL (reference sequence). CDR3 protein: CASSLSISDKRNTEAFF. The CDR3 bases are TGTGCCAGCAGCCTGAGTATCTCAGATAAAAGGAACACTGAAGCTTTCTTT.

The table lists this clonotype with many counts. The CDR3 loop is CASSSAGASSYEQYF. The CDR3 DNA sequence: TGTGCCAGCAGTTCCGCCGGGGCTAGCTCCTACGAGCAGTACTTC. This chain links TRBV12-3 or TRBV12-4 with TRBJ2-7; D is tentatively TRBD1 or TRBD2 (5 bases each). The V gene lost 4 bases and the J gene lost 0 bases, with 13 bases spanning the gap. CDR3 length: 15 residues.

This clonotype was detected ten times or more. The chain couples TRBV20-1 to TRBJ2-7; 7 nucleotides match TRBD1. J lost 2 bases, V lost 0 bases, and 7 bases had no gene match. The CDR3 is 15 amino acids. Germline values: CDR1 DFQATT, CDR2 SNEGSKA (reference sequence). The CDR3 region has the DNA TGCAGTGCTAGAGATCCGAGACAGGGAGCCTACGAGCAGTACTTC. Translation gives CSARDPRQGAYEQYF.

The V gene is TRBV29-1, the J gene TRBJ2-5, with D uncertain. The CDR3 spans 12 residues. Looked up from germline, CDR1 is SQVTM and CDR2 is ANQGSEA. Trimming removed 4 bases from V and 2 bases from J, with 8 bases in between. The CDR3 sequence is CSVVRQQETQYF. CDR3 nucleotides: TGCAGCGTTGTTAGGCAACAAGAGACCCAGTACTTC.

This clonotype was observed a handful of times. The CDR3 is CASSVGQSETQYF. CDR3 coding DNA: TGTGCCAGCAGCGTAGGCCAGTCAGAGACCCAGTACTTC. The rearrangement uses TRBV9 and TRBJ2-5; D ambiguous. V lost 0 bases, J lost 4 bases, and 7 bases lay in between. The CDR3 covers 13 residues. Germline CDR1 reads SGDLS; CDR2 reads YYNGEE.

CDR3 nucleotides: TGCAGTGCTCTCCGGACAGGAAGCAATCAGCCCCAGCATTTT. It encodes CSALRTGSNQPQHF. The chain carries TRBV20-1 and TRBJ1-5, with 7 bases identical to TRBD1. J was trimmed by 1 base and V by 5 bases; bases with no gene match: 5. Germline V CDR1 and CDR2: DFQATT, SNEGSKA (reference sequence). This CDR3 has 14 residues.

The rearrangement uses TRBV5-1 and TRBJ2-5; 7 bases map to TRBD1. The V gene end was trimmed by 8 bases and the J gene end by 4 bases; junction bases not matched to a gene: 11. This CDR3 comprises 14 residues. From germline, CDR1 is SGHRS and CDR2 YFSETQ. CDR3 nucleotides: TGCGCCAGTACGCGAGGGACAGCACGAGAGACCCAGTACTTC. Amino acids: CASTRGTARETQYF.

This clonotype was recorded at least ten times. The V call is TRBV6-1, the J call TRBJ2-2; 10 bases align to TRBD1. CDR3 length: 16 amino acids. Losses at the gene ends were 4 bases for V and 3 bases for J; bases not matched to a gene: 5. Germline V gene lookup returns CDR1 MNHNS and CDR2 SASEGT. As DNA, the CDR3 is TGTGCCAGCAGTGCGCGGGACAGGGGTGACACCGGGGAGCTGTTTTTT. Its protein is CASSARDRGDTGELFF.

This clonotype was observed a handful of times. The DNA of the CDR3 is TGTGCCAGCAGCTTAGCGGAACTAGCGGGAGTAGACGAGCAGTTCTTC. Amino acids: CASSLAELAGVDEQFF. This chain uses TRBV7-9 with TRBJ2-1; 11 nucleotides agree with TRBD2. Germline loops: CDR1 SEHNR, CDR2 FQNEAQ (reference sequence). The CDR3 is 16 amino acids. V dropped 0 bases and J dropped 10; count of bases not matched to a gene: 8.

This clonotype was counted at least ten times. This rearrangement joins TRBV20-1 to TRBJ2-1, with TRBD1 matching over 8 bases. Germline V gene sequence: CDR1 DFQATT, CDR2 SNEGSKA (reference sequence). The CDR3 extends over 15 amino acids. V lost 6 bases, J lost 8 bases, and 15 bases stayed unmatched. CDR3 nucleotide sequence: TGCAGTGCGTCAACCGGGACAGGCGACAGTGATGAGCAGTTCTTC. Amino acids: CSASTGTGDSDEQFF.

The chain uses TRBV6-1 and TRBJ2-1; 9 bases match TRBD2. Germline assignment: CDR1 MNHNS and CDR2 SASEGT. CDR3 length equals 15 residues. After removal of 8 bases from V and 1 base from J, the junction contained 6 bases not matched to a gene. CDR3 sequence: CASHRGGVSYNEQFF. The CDR3 nucleotides read TGTGCCAGCCATCGCGGGGGGGTGTCCTACAATGAGCAGTTCTTC.

This clonotype was counted at least ten times. This chain connects TRBV19 to TRBJ2-7, with unresolved D. V lost 9 bases, J lost 2 bases, and 17 bases lay in between. This CDR3 has 14 amino acids. The germline gives CDR1 LNHDA, CDR2 SQIVND (reference sequence). In nucleotides, the CDR3 is TGTGCCAGCGATACCGGGTTCCCGCCCTACGAGCAGTACTTC. As protein: CASDTGFPPYEQYF.

Note on this clonotype: One junction end does not reproduce the germline sequence, and a read error may be involved. This chain connects TRBV7-2 to TRBJ2-7, with 9 bases matching TRBD2. Germline loops: CDR1 SGHTA, CDR2 FQGNSA. The CDR3 runs to 14 residues. The CDR3 DNA reads TGTGCCAGCAGCCTAGCGGGAAACTCCTACGAGCAGTACTTC. Its protein product is CASSLAGNSYEQYF.

V and J are TRBV11-3 and TRBJ2-6; D is ambiguous. Germline V CDR1 and CDR2: SGHNT, YENEEA. The CDR3 has 16 amino acids. Deletions cut 4 bases from V and 2 bases from J, with 12 bases between. The CDR3 coding sequence is TGTGCCAGCAGCTATGCTTATAGGCCTGGGGCCAACGTCCTGACTTTC. Amino acid sequence: CASSYAYRPGANVLTF.

This clonotype was seen more than once but under ten times. The V gene is TRBV7-9, the J gene TRBJ1-2; D gene ambiguous. There are 15 residues in the CDR3. V shed 0 bases and J shed 4 bases, with 12 bases lying between them. Germline V gene sequence: CDR1 SEHNR, CDR2 FQNEAQ (reference sequence). CDR3 protein: CASSLALGNSYGYTF. CDR3 coding DNA: TGTGCCAGCAGCTTAGCGCTAGGGAACTCCTATGGCTACACCTTC. The whole variable domain, filled in from reference TRBV7-9 and TRBJ1-2, reads DTGVSQNPRHKITKRGQNVTFRCDPISEHNRLYWYRQTLGQGPEFLTYFQNEAQLEKSRLLSDRFSAERPKGSFSTLEIQRTEQGDSAMYLCASSLALGNSYGYTFGSGTRLTVV.